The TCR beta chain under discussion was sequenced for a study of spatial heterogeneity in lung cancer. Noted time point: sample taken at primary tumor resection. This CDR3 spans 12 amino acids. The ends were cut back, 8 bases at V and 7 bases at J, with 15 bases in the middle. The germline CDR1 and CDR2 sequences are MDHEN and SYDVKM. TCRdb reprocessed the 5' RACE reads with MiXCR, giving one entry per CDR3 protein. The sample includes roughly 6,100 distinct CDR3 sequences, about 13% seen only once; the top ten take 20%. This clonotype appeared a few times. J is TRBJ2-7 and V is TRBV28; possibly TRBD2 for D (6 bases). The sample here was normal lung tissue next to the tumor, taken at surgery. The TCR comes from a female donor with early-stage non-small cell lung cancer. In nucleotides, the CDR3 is TGTGCCAGCGCGGGACTCGCAAGGGAGCAGTACTTC. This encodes CASAGLAREQYF.